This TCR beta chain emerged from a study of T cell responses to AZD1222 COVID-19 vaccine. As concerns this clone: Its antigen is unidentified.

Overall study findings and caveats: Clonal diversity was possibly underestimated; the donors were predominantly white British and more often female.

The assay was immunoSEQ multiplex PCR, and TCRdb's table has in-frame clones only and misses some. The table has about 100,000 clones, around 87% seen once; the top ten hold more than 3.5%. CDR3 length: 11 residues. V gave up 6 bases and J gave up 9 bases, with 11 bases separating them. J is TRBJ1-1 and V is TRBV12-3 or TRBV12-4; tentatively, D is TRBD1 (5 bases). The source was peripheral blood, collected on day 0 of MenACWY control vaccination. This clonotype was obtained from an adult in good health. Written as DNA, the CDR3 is TGTGCCAGCAGCCTCGGACACAAAGCTTTCTTT. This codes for CASSLGHKAFF.